This T cell receptor beta chain was documented in a study of identical twins. Study-wide points: With abundant cord blood beta clonotypes, insertions were fewer; memory repertoires showed no such pattern. Among beta out-of-frame sequences, excess sharing between twins appeared weaker. The presence of invariant MAIT and iNKT cells could partly confound analyses of zero-insertion sequences.

In this sample, this clonotype turned up a few times. Its antigen is undetermined. The CDR3 has 17 amino acids. V lost 7 bases and J lost 2; bases outside the gene matches: 16. Germline CDR1 is SQVTM and CDR2 is ANQGSEA. MiXCR, applied by TCRdb to the 5' RACE reads, yields one record per CDR3 protein. The sample yields about 1.7 million distinct CDR3 sequences, about 32% seen once. The material sequenced was cord blood. J is TRBJ2-1 and V is TRBV29-1, with 8 nucleotides matching TRBD2. The source is a newborn girl in good health. DNA for the CDR3: TGCAGCGCTATGGGGCGATTCAGCGGGGGAACCTACAATGAGCAGTTCTTC. Translation gives CSAMGRFSGGTYNEQFF.